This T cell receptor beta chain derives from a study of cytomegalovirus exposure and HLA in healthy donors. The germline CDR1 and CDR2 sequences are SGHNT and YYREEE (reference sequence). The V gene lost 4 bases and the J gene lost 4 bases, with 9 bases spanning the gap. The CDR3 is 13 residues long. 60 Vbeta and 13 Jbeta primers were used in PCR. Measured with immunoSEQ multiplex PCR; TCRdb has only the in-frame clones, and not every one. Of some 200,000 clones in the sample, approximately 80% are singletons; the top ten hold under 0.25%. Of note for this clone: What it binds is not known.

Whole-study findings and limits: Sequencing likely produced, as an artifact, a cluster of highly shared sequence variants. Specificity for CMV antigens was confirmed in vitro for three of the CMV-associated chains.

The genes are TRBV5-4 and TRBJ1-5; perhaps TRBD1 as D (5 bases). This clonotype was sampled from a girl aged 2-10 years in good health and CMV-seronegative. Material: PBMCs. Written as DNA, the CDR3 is TGTGCCAGCAGCCAGGACAAGAATCAGCCCCAGCATTTT. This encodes CASSQDKNQPQHF.